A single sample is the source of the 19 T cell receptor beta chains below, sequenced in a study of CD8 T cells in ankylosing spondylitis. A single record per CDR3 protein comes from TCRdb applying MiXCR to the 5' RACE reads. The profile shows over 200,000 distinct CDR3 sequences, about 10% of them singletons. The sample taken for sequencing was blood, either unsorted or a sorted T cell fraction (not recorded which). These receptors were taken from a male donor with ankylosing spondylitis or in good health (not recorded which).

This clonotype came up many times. CDR3 region: CASSYYGMNTEAFF. The CDR3 nucleotides read TGTGCCAGCAGTTACTACGGCATGAACACTGAAGCTTTCTTT. The chain recombines TRBV6-5 with TRBJ1-1, with D uncertain. CDR3 size: 14 residues. V was clipped by 1 base and J by 0 bases, with 6 bases between them. Germline-derived CDR1 and CDR2 are MNHEY and SVGAGI.

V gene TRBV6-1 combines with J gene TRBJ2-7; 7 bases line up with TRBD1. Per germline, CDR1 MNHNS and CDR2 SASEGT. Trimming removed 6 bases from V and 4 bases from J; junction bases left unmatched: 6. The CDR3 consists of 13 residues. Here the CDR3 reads CASRTGRGYEQYF. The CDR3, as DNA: TGTGCCAGCAGGACAGGGAGAGGTTACGAGCAGTACTTC.

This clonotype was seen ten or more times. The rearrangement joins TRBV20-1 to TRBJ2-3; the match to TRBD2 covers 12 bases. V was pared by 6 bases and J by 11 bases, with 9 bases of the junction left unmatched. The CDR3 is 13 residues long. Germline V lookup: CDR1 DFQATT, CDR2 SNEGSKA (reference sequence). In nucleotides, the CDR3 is TGCAGTGCCCCCCTCGCGACTAGCGGGGGGCAGTATTTT. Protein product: CSAPLATSGGQYF.

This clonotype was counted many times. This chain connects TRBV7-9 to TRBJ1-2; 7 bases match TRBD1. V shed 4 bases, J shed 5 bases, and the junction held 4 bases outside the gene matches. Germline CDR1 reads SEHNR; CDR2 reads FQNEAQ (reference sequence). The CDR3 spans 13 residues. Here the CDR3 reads CASSSGTVYGYTF. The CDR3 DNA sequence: TGTGCCAGCAGCTCCGGGACAGTTTATGGCTACACCTTC.

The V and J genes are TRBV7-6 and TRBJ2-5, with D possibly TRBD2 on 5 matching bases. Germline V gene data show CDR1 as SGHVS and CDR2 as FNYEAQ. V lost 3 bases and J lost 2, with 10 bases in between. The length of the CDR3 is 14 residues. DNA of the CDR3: TGTGCCAGCAGCTTCGTTCGGGGACAAGAGACCCAGTACTTC. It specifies CASSFVRGQETQYF.

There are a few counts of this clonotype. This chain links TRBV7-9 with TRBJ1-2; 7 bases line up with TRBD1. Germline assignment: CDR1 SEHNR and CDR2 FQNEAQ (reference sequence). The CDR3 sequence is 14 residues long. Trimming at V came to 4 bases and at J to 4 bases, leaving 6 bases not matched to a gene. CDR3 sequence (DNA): TGTGCCAGCAGCTATGGACAGGAGCTCTATGGCTACACCTTC. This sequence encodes CASSYGQELYGYTF.

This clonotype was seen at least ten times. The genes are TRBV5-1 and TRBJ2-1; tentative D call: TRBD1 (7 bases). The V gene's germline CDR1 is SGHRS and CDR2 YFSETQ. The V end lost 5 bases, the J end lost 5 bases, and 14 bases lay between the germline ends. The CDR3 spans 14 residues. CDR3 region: CASRTGDSDNEQFF. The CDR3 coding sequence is TGCGCCAGCAGGACGGGGGACAGTGACAATGAGCAGTTCTTC.

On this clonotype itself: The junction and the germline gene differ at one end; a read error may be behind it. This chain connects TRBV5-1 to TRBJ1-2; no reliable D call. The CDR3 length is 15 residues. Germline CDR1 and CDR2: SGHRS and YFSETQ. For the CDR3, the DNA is TGCGCCAGCAGACCTACACCGGCCGGCGGCTATTGCTACACCTTC. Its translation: CASRPTPAGGYCYTF.

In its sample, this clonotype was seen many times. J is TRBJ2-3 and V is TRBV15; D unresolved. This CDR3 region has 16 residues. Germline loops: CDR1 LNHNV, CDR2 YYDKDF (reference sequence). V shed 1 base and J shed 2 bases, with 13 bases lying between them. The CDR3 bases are TGTGCCACCAGCAGAGGTTCCACTACGACCACAGATACGCAGTATTTT. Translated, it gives CATSRGSTTTTDTQYF. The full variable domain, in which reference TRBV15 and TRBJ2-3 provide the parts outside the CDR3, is DAMVIQNPRYQVTQFGKPVTLSCSQTLNHNVMYWYQQKSSQAPKLLFHYYDKDFNNEADTPDNFQSRRPNTSFCFLDIRSPGLGDTAMYLCATSRGSTTTTDTQYFGPGTRLTVL.

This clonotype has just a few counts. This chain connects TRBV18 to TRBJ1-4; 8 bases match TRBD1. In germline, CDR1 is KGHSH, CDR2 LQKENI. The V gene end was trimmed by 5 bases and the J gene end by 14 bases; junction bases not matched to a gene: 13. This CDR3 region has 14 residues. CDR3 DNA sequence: TGTGCCAGCTCATCGCCGGGACAGGTTCGAAAGCTGTTTTTT. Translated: CASSSPGQVRKLFF.

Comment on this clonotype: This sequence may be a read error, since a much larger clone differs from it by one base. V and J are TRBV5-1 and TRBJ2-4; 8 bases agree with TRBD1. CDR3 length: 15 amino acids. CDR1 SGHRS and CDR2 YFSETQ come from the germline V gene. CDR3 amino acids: CANSLDGQGVNIQYF. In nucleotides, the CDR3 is TGCGCCAACAGCTTGGATGGACAGGGAGTAAACATTCAGTACTTC.

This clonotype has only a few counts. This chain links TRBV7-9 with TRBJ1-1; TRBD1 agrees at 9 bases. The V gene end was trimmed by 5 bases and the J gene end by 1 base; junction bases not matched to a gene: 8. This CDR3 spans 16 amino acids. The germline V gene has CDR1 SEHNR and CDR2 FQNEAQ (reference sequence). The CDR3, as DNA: TGTGCCAGCAGCAACACAGGGGGCGAGCGGAACACTGAAGCTTTCTTT. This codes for CASSNTGGERNTEAFF.

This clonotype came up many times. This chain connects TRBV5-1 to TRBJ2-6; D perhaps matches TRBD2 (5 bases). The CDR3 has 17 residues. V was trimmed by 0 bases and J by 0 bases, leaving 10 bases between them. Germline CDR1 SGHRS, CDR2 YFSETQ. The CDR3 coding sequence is TGCGCCAGCAGCTTGGATCCGGGGAACTCTGGGGCCAACGTCCTGACTTTC. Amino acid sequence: CASSLDPGNSGANVLTF.

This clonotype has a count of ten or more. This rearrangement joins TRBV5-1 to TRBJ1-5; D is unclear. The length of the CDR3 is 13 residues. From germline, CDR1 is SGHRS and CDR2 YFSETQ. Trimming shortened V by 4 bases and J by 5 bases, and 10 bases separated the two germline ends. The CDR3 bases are TGCGCCAGCAGCCGAGGCACCGATCAGCCCCAGCATTTT. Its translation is CASSRGTDQPQHF.

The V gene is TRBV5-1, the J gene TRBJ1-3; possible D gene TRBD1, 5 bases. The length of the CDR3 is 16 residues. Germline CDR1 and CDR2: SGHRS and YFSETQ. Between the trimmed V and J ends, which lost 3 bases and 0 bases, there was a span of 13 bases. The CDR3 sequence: CASSSGQPISGNTIYF. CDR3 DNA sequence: TGCGCCAGCAGCTCAGGACAACCTATCTCTGGAAACACCATATATTTT.

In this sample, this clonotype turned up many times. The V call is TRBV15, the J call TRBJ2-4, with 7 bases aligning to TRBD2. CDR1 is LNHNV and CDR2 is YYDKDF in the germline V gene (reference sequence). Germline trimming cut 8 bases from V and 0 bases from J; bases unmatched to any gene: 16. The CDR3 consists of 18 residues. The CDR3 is CATQTGRDSPLAKNIQYF. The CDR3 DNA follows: TGTGCCACCCAAACGGGGAGGGATTCCCCCCTAGCCAAAAACATTCAGTACTTC.

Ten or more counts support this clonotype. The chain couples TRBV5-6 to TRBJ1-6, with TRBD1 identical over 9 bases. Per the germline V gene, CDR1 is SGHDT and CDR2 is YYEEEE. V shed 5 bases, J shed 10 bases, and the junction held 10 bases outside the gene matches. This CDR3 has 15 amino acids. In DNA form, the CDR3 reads TGTGCCAGCAGGCCCCGGGACAGGGCAGGCTCACCCCTCCACTTT. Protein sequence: CASRPRDRAGSPLHF.

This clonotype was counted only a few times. For the CDR3, the DNA is TGCAGTGCTCAGGACCCTTTCAATCAGCCCCAGCATTTT. Protein product: CSAQDPFNQPQHF. J is TRBJ1-5 and V is TRBV20-1; D ambiguous. The V and J ends lost 5 bases and 3 bases respectively, with 11 bases between them. Germline CDR1 reads DFQATT; CDR2 reads SNEGSKA (reference sequence). CDR3 length: 13 amino acids.

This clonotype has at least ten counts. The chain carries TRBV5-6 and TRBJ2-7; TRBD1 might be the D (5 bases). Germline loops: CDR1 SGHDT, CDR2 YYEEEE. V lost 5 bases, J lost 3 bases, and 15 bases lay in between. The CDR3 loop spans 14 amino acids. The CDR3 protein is CASSTGRSYYEQYF. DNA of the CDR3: TGTGCCAGCAGTACAGGTAGGAGCTACTACGAGCAGTACTTC. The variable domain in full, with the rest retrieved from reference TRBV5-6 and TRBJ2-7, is DAGVTQSPTHLIKTRGQQVTLRCSPKSGHDTVSWYQQALGQGPQFIFQYYEEEERQRGNFPDRFSGHQFPNYSSELNVNALLLGDSALYLCASSTGRSYYEQYFGPGTRLTVT.